Below, 16 T cell receptor beta chains from the same sample are listed, as sequenced in a study of T cell clonality in common variable immunodeficiency. Assay used: immunoSEQ multiplex PCR; TCRdb lists only in-frame clones, some missing. The sample presents some 80,000 clones, none singletons. Sequencing used peripheral blood mononuclear cells. The receptors here all came from a person between 18 and 69 years old in good health.

This clone was counted at least ten times. From the germline J gene comes the end of the CDR3, since the read stops 3 residues before it. The gene calls are TRBV6-2 or TRBV6-3 and TRBJ1-5; a weak D match, TRBD1 (6 bases). CDR3 size: 14 residues. The V end was cut by 5 bases, the J end by 5 bases, with 13 bases between. Looked up from germline, CDR1 is MNHEY and CDR2 is SVGEGT. The CDR3: CASSLLTGDQPQHF. CDR3 DNA (partial): TGTGCCAGCAGTCTCCTGACAGGAGATCAGCCC.

In this sample, this clone turned up many times. Read sequence stops 3 residues before the CDR3 end, and the germline J gene provides the missing end. The chain couples TRBV18 to TRBJ1-4; 8 bases fit TRBD1. Germline V gene lookup returns CDR1 KGHSH and CDR2 LQKENI. The CDR3 sequence is 17 residues long. With V trimmed by 1 base and J by 7 bases, 11 bases remained unmatched. Partial CDR3 DNA: TGTGCCAGCTCACCACGGGGAGACAGGGGCTGGGGTGAAAAA. This encodes CASSPRGDRGWGEK. The whole CDR3 is CASSPRGDRGWGEKLFF.

This clone came up many times. Coverage ceases 3 residues before the CDR3 finishes, and the germline J gene fills in the end. The rearrangement uses TRBV11-3 and TRBJ2-7; D is undetermined. CDR1 is SGHNT and CDR2 is YENEEA in the germline V gene. Deletions cut 1 base from V and 0 bases from J, with 7 bases between. The CDR3 covers 14 residues. This CDR3 reads CASSLAQSSYEQYF. The part of the CDR3 DNA that was read is TGTGCCAGCAGCTTAGCACAAAGCTCCTACGAG.

This clone was counted at least ten times. CDR3 sequence: CASSVQDQKGEKLFF. The part of the CDR3 DNA that was read is TGTGCCAGCAGCGTACAGGACCAAAAGGGGGAAAAA. The gene calls are TRBV9 and TRBJ1-4; possibly TRBD1 for D (5 bases). Read coverage stops 3 residues before the CDR3 terminus; the germline J gene supplies the remainder. The length of the CDR3 is 15 residues. CDR1 and CDR2 (germline): SGDLS, YYNGEE. V was clipped by 1 base and J by 8 bases, with 15 bases between them.

At least ten counts were recorded for this clone. The read halts 3 residues ahead of the CDR3 end, with the missing end drawn from the germline J gene. The chain links TRBV18 to TRBJ1-2; 7 nucleotides line up with TRBD1. The CDR3 totals 15 residues. The germline V gene has CDR1 KGHSH and CDR2 LQKENI. V was pared by 6 bases and J by 3 bases, with 10 bases of the junction left unmatched. The CDR3 bases that were read are TGTGCCAGCTCGACTAGACAGGGTCTGGACTATGGC. The encoded protein is CASSTRQGLDYG. The full CDR3 reads CASSTRQGLDYGYTF.

This clone was seen at least ten times. The read falls 3 residues short of the CDR3 end, and the missing part is taken from the germline J gene. V gene TRBV19 combines with J gene TRBJ1-1; TRBD1 might be the D (5 bases). CDR3 length: 13 residues. V shed 2 bases and J shed 3 bases, with 7 bases lying between them. Germline values: CDR1 LNHDA, CDR2 SQIVND (reference sequence). This CDR3 is CASSILRDTEAFF. CDR3 DNA, as far as it was read: TGTGCCAGTAGTATACTCAGGGACACTGAA. Drawing the rest from reference TRBV19 and TRBJ1-1, the complete variable domain is DGGITQSPKYLFRKEGQNVTLSCEQNLNHDAMYWYRQDPGQGLRLIYYSQIVNDFQKGDIAEGYSVSREKKESFPLTVTSAQKNPTAFYLCASSILRDTEAFFGQGTRLTVV.

This clone appeared many times. Read sequence stops 3 residues before the CDR3 end, and the germline J gene provides the missing end. The genes are TRBV20-1 and TRBJ2-1, with 7 bases matching TRBD1. J gave up 2 bases and V 5 bases, and 3 bases lay outside the gene matches. Per germline, CDR1 DFQATT and CDR2 SNEGSKA (reference sequence). The CDR3 extends over 13 amino acids. Incomplete CDR3 DNA: TGCAGTGCTCTGACAGGGACCTACAATGAG. It encodes CSALTGTYNE. The whole CDR3 protein reads CSALTGTYNEQFF.

The table lists this clone with many counts. Its ends do not fully match the called genes, so a read error is possible. With the read ending 3 residues before the CDR3 end, the germline J gene is used to fill in that end. V and J are TRBV4-2 and TRBJ2-7, with D possibly matching TRBD2 (5 bases). Germline assignment: CDR1 LGHNA and CDR2 YNFKEQ. The CDR3 length is 16 residues. Here the CDR3 reads CASSQDLRTFSYEQYF. The part of the CDR3 DNA that was read is TGCGCCAGCAGCCAAGATCTGCGGACTTTCTCCTACGAG.

This clone was seen repeatedly, ten times or more. The junction and the germline gene differ at one end; a read error may be behind it. The read finishes 3 residues shy of the CDR3 end, and the germline J gene is used to complete it. V gene TRBV4-2 combines with J gene TRBJ2-1; tentatively, D is TRBD2 (5 bases). The CDR3 has 13 amino acids. Per germline, CDR1 LGHNA and CDR2 YNFKEQ. CDR3 DNA (partial): TGCGCCAGCAGCGTTGGGAGCGGCAATGAG. Translation: CASSVGSGNE. The full CDR3 sequence reads CASSVGSGNEQFF.

This clone was found many times. The CDR3 is cut off 3 residues early in the read; its end comes from the germline J gene. The V and J genes are TRBV6-4 and TRBJ2-1; 11 nucleotides line up with TRBD2. Germline assignment: CDR1 MRHNA and CDR2 SNTAGT. This CDR3 is 15 amino acids long. With V trimmed by 6 bases and J by 4 bases, 5 bases remained unmatched. The CDR3 reads CASRPTSGSYNEQFF. The CDR3 bases that were read are TGTGCCAGCAGACCTACTAGCGGGAGTTACAATGAG.

This clone was seen a handful of times. Sequencing ends 3 residues short of the CDR3 end; the germline J gene provides the rest. This sequence joins TRBV19 and TRBJ2-6; 7 bases line up with TRBD2. Germline V lookup: CDR1 LNHDA, CDR2 SQIVND (reference sequence). The CDR3 runs to 18 residues. V gave up 2 bases and J gave up 1 base; unmatched junction bases: 8. The CDR3 bases that were read are TGTGCCAGTAGTATATTAAGGGGAGGGGAATCTGGGGCCAACGTC. It specifies CASSILRGGESGANV. The complete CDR3 sequence is CASSILRGGESGANVLTF.

Details on this clone: The read is 3 residues too short to cover the CDR3 end, so that end is filled in from the germline J gene. V usage is TRBV19 and J usage is TRBJ2-5; TRBD1 matches at 9 bases. V lost 4 bases and J lost 5; bases outside the gene matches: 5. CDR1 is LNHDA and CDR2 is SQIVND in the germline V gene (reference sequence). The CDR3 totals 14 residues. CDR3 loop: CASSRGTGRETQYF. The covered CDR3 bases are TGTGCCAGTAGTAGAGGGACAGGGCGGGAGACC.

This clone has ten or more counts. The sequence runs out 3 residues before the end of the CDR3; the remainder is reconstructed from the germline J gene. The V call is TRBV20-1, the J call TRBJ1-6; 7 bases agree with TRBD1. The V gene end was trimmed by 3 bases and the J gene end by 2 bases; junction bases not matched to a gene: 7. Germline assignment: CDR1 DFQATT and CDR2 SNEGSKA (reference sequence). The length of the CDR3 is 16 residues. CDR3 bases read: TGCAGTGCTAGCGAGACAGGGCGGCCCTATAATTCACCC. It yields the protein CSASETGRPYNSP. In full, the CDR3 reads CSASETGRPYNSPLHF.

This clone was detected many times. The read stops 3 residues short of the end of the CDR3; the missing end is completed from the germline J gene. The chain carries TRBV19 and TRBJ2-1; 13 bases match TRBD2. The V segment lost 3 bases and the J segment 3 bases; nucleotides outside the gene matches: 2. The CDR3 runs to 16 residues. Germline V gives CDR1 LNHDA, CDR2 SQIVND (reference sequence). The CDR3 protein is CASSMGLAGFYNEQFF. The CDR3 bases that were read are TGTGCCAGTAGTATGGGACTAGCGGGATTCTACAATGAG.

This clone was counted ten times or more. The CDR3 end lies 3 residues beyond the end of the read and is filled in from the germline J gene. This sequence joins TRBV12-3 or TRBV12-4 and TRBJ1-2, with D perhaps matching TRBD1 (5 bases). V was pared by 4 bases and J by 0 bases, with 9 bases between. The CDR3 contains 14 residues. The CDR3: CASSSTVANYGYTF. The DNA read from the CDR3 is TGTGCCAGCAGTTCGACAGTAGCTAACTATGGC.

This clone was found many times. The read terminates 3 residues before the CDR3 end, so the remaining end is supplied by the germline J gene. This chain links TRBV10-1 with TRBJ2-5; 9 bases are a match to TRBD2. The germline V gene encodes CDR1 WNHNN and CDR2 SYGVQD (reference sequence). The V and J ends lost 3 bases and 5 bases, in that order; junction bases with no gene match: 7. This CDR3 spans 15 amino acids. The sequenced part of the CDR3 DNA is TGCGCCAGCAGTGACGGCGGGAGGGCCGATGAGACC. This codes for CASSDGGRADET. The whole CDR3 sequence is CASSDGGRADETQYF.